The entry that follows covers one TCR beta chain sequence. This record comes from a study of shared clonotypes between healthy human individuals. The protocol was immunoSEQ multiplex PCR, while the TCRdb copy is restricted to in-frame clones and leaves out a portion. There are around 600,000 clones in the sample; around 95% occur only once, and about 0.11% lies in the top ten. CD45RO-negative CD8 cells positively selected for CCR7 made up the naive population, which excluded terminally differentiated effector memory CD45RA+ cells. There are 15 residues in the CDR3. The germline V gene has CDR1 SGHDT and CDR2 YYEEEE.

The chain uses TRBV5-6 and TRBJ2-5, with 9 bases identical to TRBD2. With the DNA end fitting TRBJ2-7 better, the J assignment may be wrong. Sequencing was carried out using naive CD8+ T cells sorted from blood. This clonotype originated in a woman younger than 45 in good health. This chain's CDR3 is CASAIGSSGIYEQYF. The CDR3 DNA is TGTGCCAGCGCCATTGGGTCTAGCGGGATTTACGAGCAGTACTTC.